Each of the 2 T cell receptor beta chains below was sequenced from the same sample in a study of cytomegalovirus exposure and HLA in healthy donors. Sequenced by immunoSEQ multiplex PCR; TCRdb stores in-frame clones only, minus some. The table includes under 250,000 clones, around 86% detected once. Sequencing used PBMCs. These receptor sequences come from a woman aged 18-30 years in good health and CMV-seropositive.

The chain has TRBV12-5 and TRBJ1-5; maybe TRBD1 (5 bases). Germline values: CDR1 LGHNT, CDR2 FRNRAP. The CDR3 consists of 13 residues. Between the trimmed V and J ends, which lost 3 bases and 6 bases, there was a span of 9 bases. The CDR3 region has the DNA TGTGCTAGTGGTTTCGGGGGTAGTCAGCCCCAGCATTTT. It codes for CASGFGGSQPQHF. Filled out from reference TRBV12-5 and TRBJ1-5, the complete variable domain reads DARVTQTPRHKVTEMGQEVTMRCQPILGHNTVFWYRQTMMQGLELLAYFRNRAPLDDSGMPKDRFSAEMPDATLATLKIQPSEPRDSAVYFCASGFGGSQPQHFGDGTRLSIL.

The chain links TRBV30 to TRBJ2-1; 8 nucleotides line up with TRBD2. The V gene's germline CDR1 is GTSNPN and CDR2 SVGIG (reference sequence). J lost 10 bases, V lost 2 bases, and 10 bases had no gene match. This CDR3 contains 14 residues. The CDR3 coding sequence is TGTGCCTGGAGTAGCGATAGCGGGGCCGTAGAGCAGTTCTTC. Encoded protein: CAWSSDSGAVEQFF.